This T cell receptor (beta chain) was sequenced in a study of early T cells in non-severe SARS-CoV-2 infection. Study in general: Bulk RNA taken from unsorted whole blood was sequenced, leaving chains unpaired. Whole-study findings and limits: Private and CD4 specificities were missed by VDJdb matching, skewed to anti-spike CD8.

The CDR3 is 14 amino acids. From germline, CDR1 is SSHAT and CDR2 FNYEAQ (reference sequence). This clonotype was counted many times. Its antigen is as yet unknown. The junction does not match germline at one end; this may be a read error. Unique molecular identifiers were added to individual cDNA molecules. TCRdb recomputed calls from the 5' RACE reads with MiXCR, one row per CDR3 protein. This sample has some 67,000 distinct CDR3 sequences; more than 8.5% occur once, and the top ten carry roughly a sixth. This chain links TRBV7-7 with TRBJ2-5; a weak D match, TRBD2 (6 bases). The receptor's source is an adult who was a healthcare worker with PCR-confirmed SARS-CoV-2 infection or an uninfected control (not recorded which). Here the sequenced sample was whole blood, taken at baseline. The CDR3 protein is CASSLDSGGETQYF. The CDR3 region has the DNA TGTGCTAGCAGTTTAGATAGCGGAGGAGAGACCCAGTACTTC. Filled out from reference TRBV7-7 and TRBJ2-5, the complete variable domain reads GAGVSQSPRYKVTKRGQDVTLRCDPISSHATLYWYQQALGQGPEFLTYFNYEAQPDKSGLPSDRFSAERPEGSISTLTIQRTEQRDSAMYRCASSLDSGGETQYFGPGTRLLVL.